The sequence of this TCR beta chain was determined in a study of cytomegalovirus exposure and HLA in healthy donors. General study points: The HLA-A and HLA-B alleles of most subjects were reportedly predicted accurately from TCR beta sequences. The availability of immune exposure information extended only to CMV serostatus. A classifier reportedly called cytomegalovirus status with high sensitivity and specificity. A later examination showed that TCR association rates differed by HLA locus, with DRB1 most and HLA-C fewest.

PCR involved 60 Vbeta and 13 Jbeta primers. Clones were sequenced by immunoSEQ multiplex PCR, and TCRdb holds only the in-frame ones, with some missing. This sample carries 150,000 to 200,000 clones, roughly 73% of them seen once, and the ten largest clones take 1.8%. A few counts support this clone. Its antigen is still unknown. The CDR3 totals 13 residues. From germline, CDR1 is SGHNT and CDR2 YYREEE (reference sequence). V lost 4 bases, J lost 14 bases, and 9 bases stayed unmatched. This receptor was taken from a woman younger than 45 in good health and CMV-seronegative. The material sequenced was PBMCs. This chain joins TRBV5-4 and TRBJ1-4, with 9 bases identical to TRBD1. CDR3: CASSPGQGSVLFF. CDR3 nucleotide sequence: TGTGCCAGCAGCCCAGGACAGGGGTCAGTGCTGTTTTTT.